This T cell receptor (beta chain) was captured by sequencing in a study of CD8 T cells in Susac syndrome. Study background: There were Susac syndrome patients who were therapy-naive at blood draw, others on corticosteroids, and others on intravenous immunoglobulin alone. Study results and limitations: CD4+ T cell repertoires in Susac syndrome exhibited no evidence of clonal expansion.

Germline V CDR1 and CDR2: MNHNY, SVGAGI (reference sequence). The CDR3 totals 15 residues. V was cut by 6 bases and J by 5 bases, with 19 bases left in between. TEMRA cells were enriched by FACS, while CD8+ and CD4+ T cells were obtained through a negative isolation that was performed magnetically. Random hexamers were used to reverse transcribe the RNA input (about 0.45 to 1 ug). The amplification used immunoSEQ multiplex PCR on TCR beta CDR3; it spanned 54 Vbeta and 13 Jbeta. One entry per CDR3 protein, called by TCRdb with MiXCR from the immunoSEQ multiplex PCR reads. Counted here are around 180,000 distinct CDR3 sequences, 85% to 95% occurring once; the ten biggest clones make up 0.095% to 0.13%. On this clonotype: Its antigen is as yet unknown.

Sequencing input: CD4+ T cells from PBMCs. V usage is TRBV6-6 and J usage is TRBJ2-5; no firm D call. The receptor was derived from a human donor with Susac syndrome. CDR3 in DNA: TGTGCCAGCAGCCCCTCGCGGACCCAATGGGAGACCCAGTACTTC. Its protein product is CASSPSRTQWETQYF.